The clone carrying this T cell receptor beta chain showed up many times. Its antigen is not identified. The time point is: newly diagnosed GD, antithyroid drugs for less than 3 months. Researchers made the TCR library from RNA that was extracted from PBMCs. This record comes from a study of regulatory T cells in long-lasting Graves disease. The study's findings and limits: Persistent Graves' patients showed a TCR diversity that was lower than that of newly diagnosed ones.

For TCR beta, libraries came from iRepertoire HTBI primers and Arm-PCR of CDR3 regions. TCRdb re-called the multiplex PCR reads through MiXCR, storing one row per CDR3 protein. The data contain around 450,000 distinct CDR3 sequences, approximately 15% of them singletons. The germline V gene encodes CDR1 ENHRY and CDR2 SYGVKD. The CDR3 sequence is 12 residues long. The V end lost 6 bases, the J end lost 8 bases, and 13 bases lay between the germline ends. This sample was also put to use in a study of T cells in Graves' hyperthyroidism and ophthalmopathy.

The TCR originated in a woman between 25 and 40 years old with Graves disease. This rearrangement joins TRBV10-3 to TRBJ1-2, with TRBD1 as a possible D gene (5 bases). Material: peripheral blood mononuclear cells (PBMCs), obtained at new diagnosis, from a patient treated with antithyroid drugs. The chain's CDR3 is CAISQGREGYTF. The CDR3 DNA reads TGTGCCATCAGCCAGGGACGCGAGGGCTACACCTTC.